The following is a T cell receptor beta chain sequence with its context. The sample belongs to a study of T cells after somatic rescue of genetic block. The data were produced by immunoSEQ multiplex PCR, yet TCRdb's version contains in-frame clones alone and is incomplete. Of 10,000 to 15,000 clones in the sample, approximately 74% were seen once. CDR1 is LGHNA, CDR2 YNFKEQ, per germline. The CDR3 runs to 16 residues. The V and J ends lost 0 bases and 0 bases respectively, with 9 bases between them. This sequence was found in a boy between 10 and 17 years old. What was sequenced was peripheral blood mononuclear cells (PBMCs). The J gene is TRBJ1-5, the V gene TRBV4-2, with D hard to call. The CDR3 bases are TGTGCCAGCAGCCAAGAATACGGGAATAGCAATCAGCCCCAGCATTTT. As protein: CASSQEYGNSNQPQHF.